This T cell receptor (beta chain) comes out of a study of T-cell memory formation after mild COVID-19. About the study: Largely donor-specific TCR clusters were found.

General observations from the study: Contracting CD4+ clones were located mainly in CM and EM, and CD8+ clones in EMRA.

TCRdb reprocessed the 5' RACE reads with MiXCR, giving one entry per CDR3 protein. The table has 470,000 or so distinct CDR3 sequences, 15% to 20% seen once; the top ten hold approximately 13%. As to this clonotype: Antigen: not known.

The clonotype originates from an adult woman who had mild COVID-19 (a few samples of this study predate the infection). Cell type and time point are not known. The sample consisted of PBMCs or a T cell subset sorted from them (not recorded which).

The CDR3 here is CASGPAGDLLGELFF. CDR3 DNA: TGTGCCAGCGGCCCGGCAGGGGACCTTCTAGGGGAGCTGTTTTTT. V is TRBV12-3 or TRBV12-4 and J is TRBJ2-2; D may be TRBD1 (6 bases). There are 15 residues in the CDR3. Trimming removed 8 bases from V and 8 bases from J, with 21 bases in between.